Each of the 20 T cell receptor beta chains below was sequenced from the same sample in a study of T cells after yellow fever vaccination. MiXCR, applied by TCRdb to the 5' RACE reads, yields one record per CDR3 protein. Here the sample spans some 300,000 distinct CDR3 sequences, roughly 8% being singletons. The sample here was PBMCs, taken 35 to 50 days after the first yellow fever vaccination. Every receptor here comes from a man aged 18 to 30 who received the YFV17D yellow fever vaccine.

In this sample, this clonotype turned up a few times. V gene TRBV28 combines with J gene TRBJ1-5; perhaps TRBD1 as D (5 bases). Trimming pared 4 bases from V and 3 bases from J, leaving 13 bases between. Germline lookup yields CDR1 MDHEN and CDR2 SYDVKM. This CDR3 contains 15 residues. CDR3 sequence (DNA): TGTGCCAGCAGTTGGGGGGGGGAGGCCAATCAGCCCCAGCATTTT. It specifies CASSWGGEANQPQHF. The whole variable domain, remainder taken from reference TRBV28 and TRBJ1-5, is DVKVTQSSRYLVKRTGEKVFLECVQDMDHENMFWYRQDPGLGLRLIYFSYDVKMKEKGDIPEGYSVSREKKERFSLILESASTNQTSMYLCASSWGGEANQPQHFGDGTRLSIL.

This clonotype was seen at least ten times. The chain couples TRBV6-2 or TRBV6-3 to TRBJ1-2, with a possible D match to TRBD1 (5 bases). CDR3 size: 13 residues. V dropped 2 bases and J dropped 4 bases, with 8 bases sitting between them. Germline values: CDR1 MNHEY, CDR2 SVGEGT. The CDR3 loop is CASSYEGLYGYTF. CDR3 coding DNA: TGTGCCAGCAGTTACGAGGGACTCTATGGCTACACCTTC.

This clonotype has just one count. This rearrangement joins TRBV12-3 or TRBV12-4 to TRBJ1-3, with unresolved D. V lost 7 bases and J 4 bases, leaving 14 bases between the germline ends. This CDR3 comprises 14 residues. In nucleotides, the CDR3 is TGTGCCAGCAAAGAAGGTTCGGGCGGAAACACCATATATTTT. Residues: CASKEGSGGNTIYF.

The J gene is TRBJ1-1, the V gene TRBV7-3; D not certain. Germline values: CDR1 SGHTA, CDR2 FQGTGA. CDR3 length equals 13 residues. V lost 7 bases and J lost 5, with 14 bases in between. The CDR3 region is CASIWVRGTEAFF. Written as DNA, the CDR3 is TGTGCCAGCATCTGGGTTCGGGGTACTGAAGCTTTCTTT. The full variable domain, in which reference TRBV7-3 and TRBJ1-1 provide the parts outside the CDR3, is GAGVSQTPSNKVTEKGKYVELRCDPISGHTALYWYRQSLGQGPEFLIYFQGTGAADDSGLPNDRFFAVRPEGSVSTLKIQRTERGDSAVYLCASIWVRGTEAFFGQGTRLTVV.

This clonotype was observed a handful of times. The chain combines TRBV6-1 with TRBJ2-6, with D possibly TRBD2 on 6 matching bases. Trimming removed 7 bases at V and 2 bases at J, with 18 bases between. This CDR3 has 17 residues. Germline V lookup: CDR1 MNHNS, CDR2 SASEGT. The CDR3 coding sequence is TGTGCCAGCACCGATCGCCGGGGGAAAACTGGGGCCAACGTCCTGACTTTC. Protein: CASTDRRGKTGANVLTF.

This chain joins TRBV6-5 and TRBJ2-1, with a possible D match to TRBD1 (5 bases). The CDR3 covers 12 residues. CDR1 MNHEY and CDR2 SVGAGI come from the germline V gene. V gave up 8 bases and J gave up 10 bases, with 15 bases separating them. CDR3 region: CASRQPTREQFF. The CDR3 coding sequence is TGTGCCAGCCGACAGCCGACACGGGAGCAGTTCTTC.

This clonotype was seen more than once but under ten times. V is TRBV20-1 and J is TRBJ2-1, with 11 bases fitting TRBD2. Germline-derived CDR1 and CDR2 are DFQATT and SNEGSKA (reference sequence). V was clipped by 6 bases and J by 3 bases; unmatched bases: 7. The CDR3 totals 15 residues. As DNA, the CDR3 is TGCAGTGCGCCGAACCTAGCGGGGGGCTACAATGAGCAGTTCTTC. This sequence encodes CSAPNLAGGYNEQFF.

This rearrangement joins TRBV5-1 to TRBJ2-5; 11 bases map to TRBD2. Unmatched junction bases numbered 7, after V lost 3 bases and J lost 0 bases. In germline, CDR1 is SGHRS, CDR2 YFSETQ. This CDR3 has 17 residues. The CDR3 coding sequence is TGCGCCAGCAGCTCGGGACTAGCGGAACAGTACCAAGAGACCCAGTACTTC. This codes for CASSSGLAEQYQETQYF.

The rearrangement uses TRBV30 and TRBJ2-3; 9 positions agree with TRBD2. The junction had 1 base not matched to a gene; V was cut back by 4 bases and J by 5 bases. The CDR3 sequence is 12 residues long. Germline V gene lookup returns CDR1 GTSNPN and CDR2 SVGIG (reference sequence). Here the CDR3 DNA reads TGTGCCTGGAAAGCGGGGGGAGATACGCAGTATTTT. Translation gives CAWKAGGDTQYF.

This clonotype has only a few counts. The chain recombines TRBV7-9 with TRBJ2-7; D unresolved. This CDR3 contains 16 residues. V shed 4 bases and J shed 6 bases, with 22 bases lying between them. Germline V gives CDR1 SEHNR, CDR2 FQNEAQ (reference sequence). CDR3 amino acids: CASSSSKPQTSSEQYF. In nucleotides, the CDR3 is TGTGCCAGCAGCTCCTCGAAACCCCAAACGAGCTCCGAGCAGTACTTC.

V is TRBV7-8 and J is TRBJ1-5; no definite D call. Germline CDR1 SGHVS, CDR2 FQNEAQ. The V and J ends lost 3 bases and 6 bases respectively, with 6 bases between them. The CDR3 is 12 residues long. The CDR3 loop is CASSFEFQPQHF. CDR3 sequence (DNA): TGTGCCAGCAGCTTTGAGTTTCAGCCCCAGCATTTT.

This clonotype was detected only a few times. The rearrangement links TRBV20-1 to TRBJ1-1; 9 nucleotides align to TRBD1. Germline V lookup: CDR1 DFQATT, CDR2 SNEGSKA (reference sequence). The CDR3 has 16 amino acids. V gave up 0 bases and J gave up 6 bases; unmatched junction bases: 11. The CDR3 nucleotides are TGCAGTGCTAGAGATGCAGGACAGGGGCACTATGCTGAAGCTTTCTTT. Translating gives CSARDAGQGHYAEAFF.

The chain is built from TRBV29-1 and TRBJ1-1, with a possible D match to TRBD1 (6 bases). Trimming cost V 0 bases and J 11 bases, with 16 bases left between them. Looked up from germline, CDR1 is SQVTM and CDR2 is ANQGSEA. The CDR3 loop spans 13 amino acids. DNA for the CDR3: TGCAGCGTTGAAGATTTTCCGGGGGCCGGGGCTTTCTTT. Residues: CSVEDFPGAGAFF.

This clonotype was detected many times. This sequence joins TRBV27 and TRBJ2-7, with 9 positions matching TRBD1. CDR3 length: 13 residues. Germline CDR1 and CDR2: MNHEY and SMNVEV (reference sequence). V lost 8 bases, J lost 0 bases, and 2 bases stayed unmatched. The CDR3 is CASAGQGSYEQYF. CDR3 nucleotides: TGTGCCAGCGCGGGACAGGGCTCCTACGAGCAGTACTTC.

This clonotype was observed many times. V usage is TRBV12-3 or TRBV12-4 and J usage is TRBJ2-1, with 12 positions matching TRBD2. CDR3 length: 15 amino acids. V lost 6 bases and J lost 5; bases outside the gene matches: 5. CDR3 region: CASSPTSGGNNEQFF. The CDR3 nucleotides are TGTGCCAGCAGCCCGACTAGCGGGGGAAACAATGAGCAGTTCTTC.

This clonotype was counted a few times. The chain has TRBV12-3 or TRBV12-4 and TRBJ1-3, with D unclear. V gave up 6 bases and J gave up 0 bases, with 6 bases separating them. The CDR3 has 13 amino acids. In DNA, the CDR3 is TGTGCCAGCAGATTGGGCTCTGGAAACACCATATATTTT. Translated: CASRLGSGNTIYF.

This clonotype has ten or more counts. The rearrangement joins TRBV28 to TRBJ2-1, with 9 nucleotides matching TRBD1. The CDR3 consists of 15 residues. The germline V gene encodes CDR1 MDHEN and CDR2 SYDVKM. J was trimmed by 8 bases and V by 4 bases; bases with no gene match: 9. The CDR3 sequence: CASSSTGTGFYEQFF. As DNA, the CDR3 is TGTGCCAGCAGTTCGACCGGGACAGGGTTTTATGAGCAGTTCTTC.

Written as DNA, the CDR3 is TGTGCCAGCACAAAGGCCGCGCCCGGGCTTTCGGGGGAGCTGTTTTTT. It specifies CASTKAAPGLSGELFF. This chain connects TRBV12-3 or TRBV12-4 to TRBJ2-2; D is unresolved. V was clipped by 7 bases and J by 8 bases, with 23 bases between them. This CDR3 has 16 residues.

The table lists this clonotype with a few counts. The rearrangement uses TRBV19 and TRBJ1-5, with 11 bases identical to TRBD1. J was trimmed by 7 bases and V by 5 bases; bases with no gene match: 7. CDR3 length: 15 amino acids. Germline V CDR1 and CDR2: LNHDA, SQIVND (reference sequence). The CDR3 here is CASSRTGGSFQPQHF. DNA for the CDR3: TGTGCCAGTAGTCGGACAGGGGGCTCTTTCCAGCCCCAGCATTTT.

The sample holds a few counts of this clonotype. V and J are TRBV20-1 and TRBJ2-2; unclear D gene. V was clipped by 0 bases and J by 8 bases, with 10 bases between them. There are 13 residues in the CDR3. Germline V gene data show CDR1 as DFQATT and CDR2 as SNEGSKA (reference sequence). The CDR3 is CSARDLLGGELFF. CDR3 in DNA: TGCAGTGCTAGAGATCTCCTTGGGGGGGAGCTGTTTTTT.